This T cell receptor beta chain was identified in a study of beta chain features in type 1 diabetes. Study-wide findings and caveats: PCR might favor shorter templates, but any such skew would affect patients and controls equally.

In regard to this clone: Its antigen is as yet unknown.

Germline V gene lookup returns CDR1 SGHAT and CDR2 FQNNGV. Trimming left V 5 bases short and J 8 bases short, with 9 bases between. CDR3 length: 12 amino acids. The whole isolated RNA underwent reverse transcription, so sequencing captured expressed TCRB transcripts. Only in-frame clones appear in the TCRdb table, and some are missing; sequencing was by immunoSEQ multiplex PCR. The table has approximately 15,000 clones, 55% seen once. This sequence was found in a woman in her late teens or twenties in good health. The chain recombines TRBV11-2 with TRBJ2-2; D not certain. The specimen sequenced was stem cell memory CD4+ T cells from blood. The CDR3 sequence is CASSLPTGELFF. CDR3 in DNA: TGTGCCAGCAGCCTACCGACAGGGGAGCTGTTTTTT. Together with reference TRBV11-2 and TRBJ2-2, the CDR3 gives the full variable domain: EAGVAQSPRYKIIEKRQSVAFWCNPISGHATLYWYQQILGQGPKLLIQFQNNGVVDDSQLPKDRFSAERLKGVDSTLKIQPAKLEDSAVYLCASSLPTGELFFGEGSRLTVL.